This T cell receptor (beta chain) was sequenced during a study of response to subunit inactivated influenza vaccine. This clonotype was seen ten or more times. No antigen is known for it. Overall study findings and caveats: That few new T cells are recruited by each seasonal influenza vaccination was the authors' suggestion.

The CDR3 runs to 15 residues. The germline V gene has CDR1 SGHTA and CDR2 FQGNSA. The germline V and J ends were trimmed by 0 bases and 9 bases, with 18 bases remaining between them. Each CDR3 protein gets one entry after TCRdb re-called the RT-PCR reads with MiXCR. The sample lists about 620,000 distinct CDR3 sequences, over 9.5% occurring once. This material consisted of PBMCs from blood, taken on the day of vaccination. The clonotype originates from a man in his fifties or sixties who received an inactivated influenza vaccine. This rearrangement joins TRBV7-2 to TRBJ2-7; D is possibly TRBD2 (6 bases). The CDR3 DNA reads as TGTGCCAGCAGCTTAGCGACCGGGGGTAGTAGCGGGCAGTACTTC. Translating it yields CASSLATGGSSGQYF. Based on the CDR3 plus reference TRBV7-2 and TRBJ2-7, the full variable domain is GAGVSQSPSNKVTEKGKDVELRCDPISGHTALYWYRQSLGQGLEFLIYFQGNSAPDKSGLPSDRFSAERTGGSVSTLTIQRTQQEDSAVYLCASSLATGGSSGQYFGPGTRLTVT.